This T cell receptor beta chain was captured in a study of blood T cells in healthy people across ages. Study outcomes and limitations: Compared with aged donors, long-lived donors showed fewer expanded clones, suggesting selection. PBMC samples, being unsorted, prevented any conclusive comparison of naive and antigen-experienced cells.

V dropped 3 bases and J dropped 0 bases, with 6 bases sitting between them. The CDR3 contains 14 residues. Sample-barcoded 5' priming and a J-beta primer mix drove a second PCR of 7 to 11 cycles. One entry per CDR3 protein results from TCRdb running MiXCR on the 5' RACE reads. The sample carries about 580,000 distinct CDR3 sequences, around 48% recorded once. This clonotype was detected many times. Its antigen is unidentified. The specimen was blood. The rearrangement links TRBV12-3 or TRBV12-4 to TRBJ2-4; weak D call: TRBD1 (5 bases). The TCR sequence derives from an older man in good health. The DNA of the CDR3 is TGTGCCAGCAGTTTGGGGCTAGCCAAAAACATTCAGTACTTC. Residues: CASSLGLAKNIQYF.